One sample yielded the 2 T cell receptor beta chains listed below, sequenced in a study of T cell changes during pregnancy in multiple sclerosis. Only in-frame clones appear in the TCRdb table, and some are missing; sequencing was by immunoSEQ multiplex PCR. This table has around 16,000 clones, roughly four fifths appearing once. Source: CD8+ T cells from peripheral blood mononuclear cells, taken after pregnancy. The source is a female donor in good health, enrolled as a control in a pregnancy study.

The chain couples TRBV19 to TRBJ2-3, with 10 nucleotides matching TRBD2. Germline CDR1 reads LNHDA; CDR2 reads SQIVND (reference sequence). The CDR3 loop spans 17 amino acids. Trimming removed 1 base from V and 3 bases from J; junction bases left unmatched: 7. The CDR3 is CASSIVRTSGKTDTQYF. Here the CDR3 DNA reads TGTGCCAGTAGTATAGTGAGGACTAGCGGTAAGACAGATACGCAGTATTTT.

This clone is judged medium-sized (0.01 to 0.1%). V gene TRBV5-1 combines with J gene TRBJ1-2; D is perhaps TRBD1 (6 bases). V dropped 0 bases and J dropped 4 bases, with 10 bases sitting between them. Germline V gene sequence: CDR1 SGHRS, CDR2 YFSETQ. The CDR3 covers 14 residues. The CDR3 spells CASSLDRVVYGYTF. The CDR3 DNA reads TGCGCCAGCAGCTTGGACAGGGTGGTCTATGGCTACACCTTC. Looking up the rest from reference TRBV5-1 and TRBJ1-2 gives the full variable domain: KAGVTQTPRYLIKTRGQQVTLSCSPISGHRSVSWYQQTPGQGLQFLFEYFSETQRNKGNFPGRFSGRQFSNSRSEMNVSTLELGDSALYLCASSLDRVVYGYTFGSGTRLTVV.